These 22 T cell receptor beta chains came from one sample sequenced in a study of blood T cell repertoires in COVID-19. Assay used: immunoSEQ multiplex PCR; TCRdb lists only in-frame clones, some missing. This table has about 180,000 clones, approximately 83% appearing once. Material: peripheral blood. These receptors came from a man in his forties or fifties with active or convalescent COVID-19.

The CDR3 DNA reads TGCGCCAGCAGCTGGAGTCCCGCGAACACCGGGGAGCTGTTTTTT. It is translated as CASSWSPANTGELFF. The chain uses TRBV5-1 and TRBJ2-2; unclear D gene. CDR1 is SGHRS and CDR2 is YFSETQ in the germline V gene. The CDR3 is 15 amino acids. Trimming cost V 3 bases and J 0 bases, with 9 bases left between them.

This clone was seen a single time. The gene calls are TRBV3-1 (or the pseudogene TRBV3-2) and TRBJ1-2, with no clear D. Germline values: CDR1 LGHDT, CDR2 YNNKEL (reference sequence). This CDR3 contains 15 residues. The V and J ends lost 0 bases and 4 bases respectively, with 12 bases between them. The CDR3 region is CASSQEMRDFYGYTF. The CDR3 DNA is TGTGCCAGCAGCCAAGAGATGCGGGATTTCTATGGCTACACCTTC.

This chain uses TRBV6-1 with TRBJ1-6; no firm D call. V lost 1 base and J lost 10, with 11 bases in between. This CDR3 comprises 14 residues. Germline lookup yields CDR1 MNHNS and CDR2 SASEGT. The CDR3 sequence is CASSEGWGESPLHF. DNA for the CDR3: TGTGCCAGCAGTGAAGGGTGGGGAGAGTCACCCCTCCACTTT.

The V gene is TRBV27, the J gene TRBJ1-6; D may be TRBD1 (6 bases). Trimming cost V 4 bases and J 5 bases, with 12 bases left between them. The CDR3 sequence is 15 residues long. Germline assignment: CDR1 MNHEY and CDR2 SMNVEV (reference sequence). CDR3 sequence: CASSSNGQNNSPLHF. The CDR3 coding sequence is TGTGCCAGCAGTTCCAACGGACAGAATAATTCACCCCTCCACTTT.

The V gene is TRBV5-1, the J gene TRBJ2-1; the match to TRBD1 covers 7 bases. Trimming took 3 bases from V and 1 from J; bases not matched to a gene: 7. CDR1 SGHRS and CDR2 YFSETQ come from the germline V gene. The CDR3 sequence is 16 residues long. DNA of the CDR3: TGCGCCAGCAGCTCCCGACAGGGAAGTTCCTACAATGAGCAGTTCTTC. Protein product: CASSSRQGSSYNEQFF. The variable domain in full, with the rest retrieved from reference TRBV5-1 and TRBJ2-1, is KAGVTQTPRYLIKTRGQQVTLSCSPISGHRSVSWYQQTPGQGLQFLFEYFSETQRNKGNFPGRFSGRQFSNSRSEMNVSTLELGDSALYLCASSSRQGSSYNEQFFGPGTRLTVL.

The chain couples TRBV5-1 to TRBJ1-1; D uncertain. The CDR3 sequence is 13 residues long. Deletions cut 5 bases from V and 5 bases from J, with 13 bases between. Germline V gene lookup returns CDR1 SGHRS and CDR2 YFSETQ. CDR3 DNA sequence: TGCGCCAGCAGTCTTGGCGAGAGGACTGAAGCTTTCTTT. This sequence encodes CASSLGERTEAFF.

The chain joins TRBV29-1 to TRBJ2-1; 11 bases fit TRBD2. The CDR3 spans 13 residues. Germline CDR1 and CDR2: SQVTM and ANQGSEA. Unmatched junction bases numbered 3, after V lost 7 bases and J lost 4 bases. CDR3 sequence (DNA): TGCAGCGCGACTAGCGGGGTTTACAATGAGCAGTTCTTC. Protein product: CSATSGVYNEQFF.

This clone came up a few times. V usage is TRBV2 and J usage is TRBJ1-4; TRBD1 matches 8 bases. This CDR3 is 15 amino acids long. Germline CDR1 SNHLY, CDR2 FYNNEI. After removal of 3 bases from V and 4 bases from J, the junction contained 4 bases not matched to a gene. The CDR3 coding sequence is TGTGCCAGCAGTGACGGGGGACAGGTTAATGAAAAACTGTTTTTT. Protein product: CASSDGGQVNEKLFF.

The chain uses TRBV19 and TRBJ1-1, with D tentatively TRBD1 (6 bases). Germline-derived CDR1 and CDR2 are LNHDA and SQIVND (reference sequence). The CDR3 is made up of 16 amino acids. V dropped 9 bases and J dropped 0 bases, with 20 bases sitting between them. The CDR3 DNA is TGTGCCAGCAAGGGGGACCCCAGATTTATGAACACTGAAGCTTTCTTT. Translation: CASKGDPRFMNTEAFF. Full variable domain (missing parts from reference TRBV19 and TRBJ1-1): DGGITQSPKYLFRKEGQNVTLSCEQNLNHDAMYWYRQDPGQGLRLIYYSQIVNDFQKGDIAEGYSVSREKKESFPLTVTSAQKNPTAFYLCASKGDPRFMNTEAFFGQGTRLTVV.

This clone was seen only a few times. The genes are TRBV6-2 or TRBV6-3 and TRBJ2-1; weak D call: TRBD1 (5 bases). CDR1 and CDR2 from the germline V gene are MNHEY and SVGEGT. V lost 4 bases, J lost 4 bases, and 11 bases lay in between. The CDR3 consists of 14 residues. As DNA, the CDR3 is TGTGCCAGCAGTTTTCCTCAGGGTTACAATGAGCAGTTCTTC. It specifies CASSFPQGYNEQFF.

DNA of the CDR3: TGCGCCAGCAGCTTGGAGGGGAACTATGGCTACACCTTC. Its translation: CASSLEGNYGYTF. The V gene is TRBV5-1, the J gene TRBJ1-2; TRBD1 might be the D (5 bases). Germline assignment: CDR1 SGHRS and CDR2 YFSETQ. Trimming stripped 0 bases from V and 2 bases from J, with 5 bases between. This CDR3 region has 13 residues. The full variable domain, with the rest looked up from reference TRBV5-1 and TRBJ1-2, is KAGVTQTPRYLIKTRGQQVTLSCSPISGHRSVSWYQQTPGQGLQFLFEYFSETQRNKGNFPGRFSGRQFSNSRSEMNVSTLELGDSALYLCASSLEGNYGYTFGSGTRLTVV.

The CDR3 sequence: CASSLAPGQGGLSNQPQHF. In DNA form, the CDR3 reads TGTGCCAGCAGTTTAGCCCCGGGACAGGGGGGGTTAAGCAATCAGCCCCAGCATTTT. The chain combines TRBV27 with TRBJ1-5; 11 bases map to TRBD1. The CDR3 is 19 residues long. Losses at the gene ends were 2 bases for V and 1 base for J; bases not matched to a gene: 10. Germline V lookup: CDR1 MNHEY, CDR2 SMNVEV (reference sequence).

The V call is TRBV4-3, the J call TRBJ2-5, with a weak D call TRBD1 (7 bases). The CDR3 loop spans 16 amino acids. Deletions cut 1 base from V and 4 bases from J, with 16 bases between. Germline CDR1 is LGHNA and CDR2 is YSLEER. CDR3 sequence reads: CASSQVVGQGGETQYF. The CDR3 DNA sequence: TGCGCCAGCAGCCAAGTCGTAGGCCAGGGGGGAGAGACCCAGTACTTC.

This sequence joins TRBV7-3 and TRBJ2-1, with no clear D. CDR1 is SGHTA, CDR2 FQGTGA, per germline. Trimming pared 4 bases from V and 7 bases from J, leaving 8 bases between. This CDR3 is 12 amino acids long. Written as DNA, the CDR3 is TGTGCCAGCAGCTCGAACCTAAATGAGCAGTTCTTC. It codes for CASSSNLNEQFF.

This clone came up once. V and J are TRBV29-1 and TRBJ2-6; D not resolved. Germline V lookup: CDR1 SQVTM, CDR2 ANQGSEA. V lost 4 bases and J 4 bases, leaving 8 bases between the germline ends. This CDR3 spans 13 amino acids. The CDR3 DNA follows: TGCAGCGTTGCCGGGTCGGGGGCCAACGTCCTGACTTTC. It is translated as CSVAGSGANVLTF.

The V gene is TRBV6-5, the J gene TRBJ1-6; possibly TRBD1 for D (6 bases). The germline V gene encodes CDR1 MNHEY and CDR2 SVGAGI. V lost 4 bases, J lost 5 bases, and 9 bases lay in between. CDR3 length: 14 amino acids. CDR3 DNA sequence: TGTGCCAGCAGTTCCGCAGGGGATAATTCACCCCTCCACTTT. Protein product: CASSSAGDNSPLHF.

This clone was observed a single time. V usage is TRBV15 and J usage is TRBJ1-2; D possibly corresponds to TRBD1 (6 bases). Germline CDR1 and CDR2: LNHNV and YYDKDF (reference sequence). The germline V and J ends were trimmed by 0 bases and 5 bases, with 13 bases remaining between them. The CDR3 is 15 amino acids. The DNA of the CDR3 is TGTGCCACCAGCAGAGAGGGATCTACAGGGTATGGCTACACCTTC. Translated, it gives CATSREGSTGYGYTF. Using reference TRBV15 and TRBJ1-2 for the parts outside the CDR3, the full variable domain is DAMVIQNPRYQVTQFGKPVTLSCSQTLNHNVMYWYQQKSSQAPKLLFHYYDKDFNNEADTPDNFQSRRPNTSFCFLDIRSPGLGDTAMYLCATSREGSTGYGYTFGSGTRLTVV.

The chain uses TRBV24-1 and TRBJ2-5; D is perhaps TRBD1 (6 bases). V shed 4 bases and J shed 5 bases, with 16 bases lying between them. Per germline, CDR1 KGHDR and CDR2 SFDVKD. CDR3 length: 15 residues. The CDR3 loop reads CATSDPGQLGETQYF. The CDR3 DNA follows: TGTGCCACCAGTGACCCCGGACAGTTAGGGGAGACCCAGTACTTC.

The genes are TRBV18 and TRBJ1-1; D may be TRBD1 (5 bases). V gave up 3 bases and J gave up 3 bases, with 17 bases separating them. Germline V gene data show CDR1 as KGHSH and CDR2 as LQKENI. The CDR3 runs to 16 residues. This CDR3 is CASSPSGGTLHTEAFF. CDR3 DNA sequence: TGTGCCAGCTCACCTTCGGGGGGGACGTTGCACACTGAAGCTTTCTTT.

The chain links TRBV18 to TRBJ2-3; TRBD1 might be the D (5 bases). Germline assignment: CDR1 KGHSH and CDR2 LQKENI. The CDR3 is 16 amino acids. The V and J ends lost 0 bases and 1 base respectively, with 11 bases between them. The CDR3 nucleotides read TGTGCCAGCTCACCACCCAAGGGGCGCGGCACAGATACGCAGTATTTT. Translation: CASSPPKGRGTDTQYF.

This clone is a singleton in its sample. The chain uses TRBV30 and TRBJ2-7; 8 nucleotides match TRBD2. Germline CDR1 GTSNPN, CDR2 SVGIG (reference sequence). The CDR3 has 14 amino acids. The CDR3 region is CASQPGLVSYEQYF. The CDR3 DNA is TGTGCTAGCCAGCCGGGACTAGTATCCTACGAGCAGTACTTC. Combining the CDR3 with reference TRBV30 and TRBJ2-7 gives the whole variable domain SQTIHQWPATLVQPVGSPLSLECTVEGTSNPNLYWYRQAAGRGLQLLFYSVGIGQISSEVPQNLSASRPQDRQFILSSKKLLLSDSGFYLCASQPGLVSYEQYFGPGTRLTVT.

This rearrangement joins TRBV5-1 to TRBJ1-4, with D unclear. Trimming removed 0 bases at V and 6 bases at J, with 15 bases between. Germline-derived CDR1 and CDR2 are SGHRS and YFSETQ. The CDR3 spans 16 residues. The chain's CDR3 is CASSLAYKPSDEKLFF. The CDR3, as DNA: TGCGCCAGCAGCTTGGCCTATAAACCCTCGGATGAAAAACTGTTTTTT.